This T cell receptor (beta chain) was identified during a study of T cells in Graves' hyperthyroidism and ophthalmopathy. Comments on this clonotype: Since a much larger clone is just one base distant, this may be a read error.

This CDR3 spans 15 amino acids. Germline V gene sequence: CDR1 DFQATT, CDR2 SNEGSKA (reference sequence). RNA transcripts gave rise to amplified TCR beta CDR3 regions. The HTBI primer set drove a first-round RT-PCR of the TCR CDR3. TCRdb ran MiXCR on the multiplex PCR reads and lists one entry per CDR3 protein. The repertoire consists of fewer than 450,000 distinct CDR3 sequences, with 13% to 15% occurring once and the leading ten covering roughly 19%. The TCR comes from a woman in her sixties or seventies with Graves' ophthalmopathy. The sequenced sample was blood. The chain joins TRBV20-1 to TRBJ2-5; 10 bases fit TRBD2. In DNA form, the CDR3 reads TGCAGTGCTGGAGATCCTAGCGGGGGCCAAGAGACCCAGTACTTC. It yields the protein CSAGDPSGGQETQYF.